This entry features one T cell receptor (beta chain) sequence. In the authors' workflow: How many nucleated cells were present was estimated from reference gene primer amplification. Some clones are missing from TCRdb's copy, which holds only in-frame ones; the method was immunoSEQ multiplex PCR. V, J and clone size are those of that table, while D and trimming were read from the DNA. The sample holds nearly 200,000 clones, 70% to 90% seen once. This record comes from a study of blood T cell repertoires in COVID-19. Study background: Material from acute and convalescent COVID-19 was sourced from the United States, Italy and Spain. T cells, B-cell-depleted T cells, or PBMCs supplied cDNA or gDNA.

The ends were cut back, 6 bases at V and 3 bases at J, with 13 bases in the middle. Germline CDR1 MNHEY, CDR2 SVGEGT. The CDR3 runs 14 residues. This TCR derives from a woman in her 70s with acute or convalescent COVID-19. The sample consisted of peripheral blood. The V call is TRBV6-2 or TRBV6-3, the J call TRBJ2-3; weak D call: TRBD1 (5 bases). Here the CDR3 DNA reads TGTGCCAGCAGCCTAAGGGGCCCGACAGATACGCAGTATTTT. Protein product: CASSLRGPTDTQYF.